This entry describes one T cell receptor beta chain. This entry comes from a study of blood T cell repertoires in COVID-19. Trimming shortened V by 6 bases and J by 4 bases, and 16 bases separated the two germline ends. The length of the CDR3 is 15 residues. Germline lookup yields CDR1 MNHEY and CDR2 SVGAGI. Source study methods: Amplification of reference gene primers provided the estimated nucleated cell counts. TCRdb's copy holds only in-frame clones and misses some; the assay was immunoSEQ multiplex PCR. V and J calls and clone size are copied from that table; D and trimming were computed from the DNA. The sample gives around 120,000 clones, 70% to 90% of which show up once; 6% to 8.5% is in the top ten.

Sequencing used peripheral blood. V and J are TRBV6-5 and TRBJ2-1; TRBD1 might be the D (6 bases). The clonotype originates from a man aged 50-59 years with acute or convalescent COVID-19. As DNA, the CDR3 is TGTGCCAGCAGGCCGGACAGTCCGGAATACAATGAGCAGTTCTTC. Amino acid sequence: CASRPDSPEYNEQFF.